The rows below give T cell receptor beta chains drawn from one sample of a study. TCRdb re-analysed the 5' RACE reads in MiXCR, keeping a single row per CDR3 protein. In the table there are 8,500 to 9,000 distinct CDR3 sequences, roughly a quarter of which are singletons. Input material: naive CD4+ T cells sorted from a lymph node. The source of these receptors is a female donor with breast cancer. CDR3s include the opening cysteine and the closing phenylalanine or tryptophan. A D gene is named only where the DNA matches it firmly. Size is stated for part of the rows, as once, few or many counts, or as a class when the clone is expanded.

V: TRBV12-3/TRBV12-4
size: NA
D: TRBD2
J: TRBJ2-1
CDR3: CASSFRQMVRTSGRFAYNEQFF
DNA: TGTGCCAGCAGTTTCCGCCAGATGGTTCGGACTAGCGGGAGGTTCGCCTACAATGAGCAGTTCTTC

V: TRBV12-3/TRBV12-4
size: NA
D: TRBD1
J: TRBJ2-4
CDR3: CASSLTGAKNIRYF
DNA: TGTGCCAGCAGTTTGACAGGGGCCAAGAACATTCGGTACTTC

V: TRBV20-1
size: few
D: NA
J: TRBJ2-1
CDR3: CSARLTRYSSYNEQFF
DNA: TGCAGTGCTAGACTTACTCGTTACAGCTCCTACAATGAGCAGTTCTTC

V: TRBV6-6
size: NA
D: NA
J: TRBJ1-6
CDR3: CASSYSISAPFSSPLHF
DNA: TGTGCCAGCAGTTACTCGATATCTGCACCCTTTTCTTCACCCCTCCACTTT

V: TRBV29-1
size: many
D: TRBD2
J: TRBJ2-1
CDR3: CSVLKFLAGGGEQFF
DNA: TGCAGCGTCCTTAAATTTCTAGCGGGAGGGGGTGAGCAGTTCTTC

V: TRBV9
size: many
D: NA
J: TRBJ1-1
CDR3: CASSVVSGANTEAFF
DNA: TGTGCCAGCAGCGTAGTCTCAGGGGCGAACACTGAAGCTTTCTTT

V: TRBV11-2
size: many
D: NA
J: TRBJ2-7
CDR3: CASSLDTYEQYF
DNA: TGTGCCAGCAGCTTAGATACGTACGAGCAGTACTTC

V: TRBV4-1
size: many
D: TRBD2
J: TRBJ2-2
CDR3: CASSPGRAARGYTGELFF
DNA: TGCGCCAGCAGCCCAGGGAGGGCGGCCCGCGGGTACACCGGGGAGCTGTTTTTT

V: TRBV20-1
size: many
D: TRBD1
J: TRBJ1-2
CDR3: CSARGTGRSF
DNA: TGCAGTGCTAGAGGGACAGGGAGGTCCTTC

V: TRBV6-5
size: NA
D: TRBD1
J: TRBJ1-1
CDR3: CASSDAIQGARTEAFF
DNA: TGTGCCAGCAGTGACGCGATCCAGGGGGCTAGGACTGAAGCTTTCTTT

V: TRBV7-2
size: many
D: TRBD2
J: TRBJ2-3
CDR3: CASSTEREIHTQYF
DNA: TGTGCCAGCAGCACAGAGCGGGAGATTCATACGCAGTATTTT

V: TRBV12-3/TRBV12-4
size: medium-sized
D: TRBD2
J: TRBJ2-2
CDR3: CASSEEREGNGELFF
DNA: TGTGCCAGCAGTGAAGAGCGGGAGGGCAACGGGGAGCTGTTTTTT

V: TRBV15
size: many
D: NA
J: TRBJ2-1
CDR3: CATSGGIGEGNNEQFF
DNA: TGTGCCACCAGCGGGGGTATCGGAGAGGGGAACAATGAGCAGTTCTTC

V: TRBV9
size: few
D: TRBD2
J: TRBJ2-1
CDR3: CASSGRLAGGPYEQLF
DNA: TGTGCCAGCAGCGGAAGACTAGCGGGAGGGCCCTATGAGCAGCTCTTC

V: TRBV6-1
size: NA
D: TRBD2
J: TRBJ2-1
CDR3: CASSVTSGSVDEQFF
DNA: TGTGCCAGCAGTGTTACTAGCGGGAGTGTCGATGAGCAGTTCTTC

V: TRBV5-1
size: few
D: TRBD2
J: TRBJ2-1
CDR3: CASSLGLAGVPEQFF
DNA: TGCGCCAGCAGCTTGGGGTTAGCGGGAGTTCCTGAGCAGTTCTTC

V: TRBV6-1
size: many
D: TRBD1
J: TRBJ1-2
CDR3: CASRARGQGEGYTF
DNA: TGTGCCAGCAGAGCTAGGGGACAGGGTGAAGGCTACACCTTC

V: TRBV9
size: NA
D: NA
J: TRBJ2-6
CDR3: CASSVGHSGANVLTF
DNA: TGTGCCAGCAGCGTCGGTCACTCTGGGGCCAACGTCCTGACTTTC

V: TRBV3-1
size: many
D: TRBD2
J: TRBJ2-1
CDR3: CATGLANNEQFF
DNA: TGTGCCACCGGACTAGCGAACAATGAGCAGTTCTTC

V: TRBV20-1
size: few
D: NA
J: TRBJ2-5
CDR3: CSARLRGFDQETQYF
DNA: TGCAGTGCTAGATTGCGGGGATTTGACCAAGAGACCCAGTACTTC

V: TRBV20-1
size: few
D: TRBD2
J: TRBJ2-3
CDR3: CSAIKTSGRASTDTQYF
DNA: TGCAGTGCTATTAAGACTAGCGGGAGGGCTAGCACAGATACGCAGTATTTT

V: TRBV5-1
size: medium-sized
D: TRBD2
J: TRBJ2-3
CDR3: CASSLGTSGSTDTQYF
DNA: TGCGCCAGCAGCTTGGGAACTAGCGGGAGCACAGATACGCAGTATTTT

V: TRBV25-1
size: NA
D: NA
J: TRBJ2-1
CDR3: CASSEKREAYNEQFF
DNA: TGTGCCAGCAGTGAAAAAAGGGAAGCTTACAATGAGCAGTTCTTC

V: TRBV5-1
size: few
D: NA
J: TRBJ2-3
CDR3: CASSLGGTDTQYF
DNA: TGCGCCAGCAGCTTGGGCGGCACAGATACGCAGTATTTT

V: TRBV21-1
size: few
D: NA
J: TRBJ2-2
CDR3: CASTFGQGGLALSGTGELFF
DNA: TGTGCCAGCACCTTTGGACAGGGTGGACTGGCTTTGTCTGGCACCGGGGAGCTGTTTTTT

V: TRBV5-1
size: NA
D: NA
J: TRBJ2-2
CDR3: CASSLGARADTGELFF
DNA: TGCGCCAGCAGCTTGGGTGCCAGAGCGGATACCGGGGAGCTGTTTTTT